The 12 T cell receptor beta chains below were found in one sample sequenced in a study of blood T cell repertoires in COVID-19. Only in-frame clones appear in the TCRdb table, and some are missing; sequencing was by immunoSEQ multiplex PCR. Here the sample spans about 400,000 clones, 87% being singletons. Source material: PBMCs or T cells enriched from blood (not recorded which). These receptors were obtained from a young woman with acute COVID-19.

The chain carries TRBV28 and TRBJ2-7; D is possibly TRBD2 (5 bases). CDR3 length: 12 residues. Trimming took 3 bases from V and 7 from J, leaving 10 bases between them. Germline V CDR1 and CDR2: MDHEN, SYDVKM. The CDR3 spells CASSFSSREQYF. Written as DNA, the CDR3 is TGTGCCAGCAGTTTCTCTAGCCGGGAGCAGTACTTC.

V usage is TRBV7-2 and J usage is TRBJ2-5; TRBD2 aligns across 7 bases. The CDR3 extends over 15 amino acids. The germline V gene encodes CDR1 SGHTA and CDR2 FQGNSA. The trim removed 1 base at V and 2 bases at J, leaving 4 bases unmatched. The CDR3: CASSLGPGGQETQYF. In DNA form, the CDR3 reads TGTGCCAGCAGCTTAGGCCCGGGAGGACAAGAGACCCAGTACTTC.

The rearrangement uses TRBV15 and TRBJ2-3; TRBD1 is a possible D gene (6 bases). The CDR3 length is 16 residues. Germline V gene data show CDR1 as LNHNV and CDR2 as YYDKDF (reference sequence). Deletions cut 0 bases from V and 3 bases from J, with 13 bases between. The CDR3 DNA sequence: TGTGCCACCAGCAGAGAGACAGGTTTACAAACAGATACGCAGTATTTT. This encodes CATSRETGLQTDTQYF.

The V gene is TRBV20-1, the J gene TRBJ1-2; D is perhaps TRBD1 (6 bases). The germline gives CDR1 DFQATT, CDR2 SNEGSKA (reference sequence). The CDR3 totals 11 residues. Trimming stripped 3 bases from V and 14 bases from J, with 16 bases between. CDR3 sequence (DNA): TGCAGTGCTAGGCGACAGGCTCTGACTACCTTC. Its protein is CSARRQALTTF.

This chain joins TRBV10-3 and TRBJ2-7; D remains unclear. The V gene lost 0 bases and the J gene lost 3 bases, with 3 bases spanning the gap. Per germline, CDR1 ENHRY and CDR2 SYGVKD. This CDR3 is built from 12 residues. CDR3 in DNA: TGTGCCATCAGTGAGTCGAGCTACGAGCAGTACTTC. Its protein is CAISESSYEQYF.

The rearrangement joins TRBV7-2 to TRBJ1-5; 8 bases agree with TRBD1. The CDR3 extends over 15 amino acids. Looked up from germline, CDR1 is SGHTA and CDR2 is FQGNSA. With 5 bases clipped from V and 3 bases from J, the junction kept 6 bases outside the gene matches. DNA for the CDR3: TGTGCCAGCAGCACTGGACAGGGCCTCAATCAGCCCCAGCATTTT. It is translated as CASSTGQGLNQPQHF.

V and J are TRBV7-9 and TRBJ2-7; a weak D match, TRBD1 (7 bases). Trimming took off 2 bases at V and 5 bases at J, with 19 bases between the two ends. The CDR3 has 16 amino acids. Germline values: CDR1 SEHNR, CDR2 FQNEAQ (reference sequence). In DNA form, the CDR3 reads TGTGCCAGCAGCTTAACGGGAGACAGGGTACGGAACGAGCAGTACTTC. Translating it yields CASSLTGDRVRNEQYF.

CDR3 nucleotide sequence: TGTGCCAGCAGCCCATGGACAGACCAAGAGACCCAGTACTTC. Protein product: CASSPWTDQETQYF. This chain connects TRBV11-3 to TRBJ2-5; TRBD1 is a possible D gene (6 bases). V lost 5 bases and J 0 bases, leaving 10 bases between the germline ends. This CDR3 region has 14 residues. Germline CDR1 and CDR2: SGHNT and YENEEA.

V is TRBV24-1 and J is TRBJ1-4; the match to TRBD1 covers 11 bases. This CDR3 has 16 amino acids. In germline, CDR1 is KGHDR, CDR2 SFDVKD. V shed 4 bases and J 7 bases; nucleotides not matched to a gene: 7. The CDR3 DNA reads as TGTGCCACCAGTGACCCACGGACAGGGGGCGGTGAAAAACTGTTTTTT. Protein sequence: CATSDPRTGGGEKLFF.

V and J are TRBV29-1 and TRBJ2-5; the match to TRBD1 covers 8 bases. CDR1 and CDR2 (germline): SQVTM, ANQGSEA. The V segment lost 2 bases and the J segment 4 bases; nucleotides outside the gene matches: 6. CDR3 length equals 14 residues. The CDR3 DNA sequence: TGCAGCGTTGAATTCGGCAGGGGGCTAGAGACCCAGTACTTC. Translating gives CSVEFGRGLETQYF.

This sequence joins TRBV3-1 (or the pseudogene TRBV3-2) and TRBJ1-2, with 7 bases fitting TRBD1. The CDR3 spans 16 residues. The trim removed 0 bases at V and 5 bases at J, leaving 9 bases unmatched. Germline values: CDR1 LGHDT, CDR2 YNNKEL (reference sequence). The CDR3: CASSQDGTARYYGYTF. DNA for the CDR3: TGTGCCAGCAGCCAAGATGGGACAGCCCGATATTATGGCTACACCTTC.

The gene calls are TRBV14 and TRBJ2-3, with unresolved D. Germline V gene sequence: CDR1 SGHDN, CDR2 FVKESK. The CDR3 has 14 amino acids. Trimming shortened V by 0 bases and J by 2 bases, and 6 bases separated the two germline ends. Written as DNA, the CDR3 is TGTGCCAGCAGCCAAGATTCTAACACAGATACGCAGTATTTT. Translating it yields CASSQDSNTDTQYF.